A single sample gave rise to the 19 T cell receptor beta chains below, sequenced in a study of beta chain features in type 1 diabetes. Study observations and caveats: Moderate yet significant TCRB CDR3 shortening was seen in Type 1 diabetes patients in all four CD4+ subsets.

The investigators reverse transcribed all of the isolated RNA, so they sequenced expressed TCRB transcripts. Generated by immunoSEQ multiplex PCR, the TCRdb table keeps only in-frame clones and is missing some. The sample holds about 340,000 clones; roughly 13% are singletons and the top ten take over 0.014%. No antigen has been identified for these receptors. Sequencing was done on a sample of naive CD4+ T cells from blood. These receptor sequences come from a woman aged 18-29 years with type 1 diabetes.

The chain couples TRBV5-1 to TRBJ2-1; D is ambiguous. The length of the CDR3 is 14 residues. Trimming left V 4 bases short and J 4 bases short, with 12 bases between. Per germline, CDR1 SGHRS and CDR2 YFSETQ. The CDR3 loop is CASSPPAAYNEQFF. CDR3 in DNA: TGCGCCAGCAGCCCCCCGGCGGCTTACAATGAGCAGTTCTTC.

This clone was seen a handful of times. The chain combines TRBV7-2 with TRBJ2-3; 7 positions match TRBD1. Germline V gene lookup returns CDR1 SGHTA and CDR2 FQGNSA. The trim removed 5 bases at V and 1 base at J, leaving 6 bases unmatched. The CDR3 spans 15 residues. The CDR3 nucleotides read TGTGCCAGCAGCCCCACCGGACAGGGCACAGATACGCAGTATTTT. Encoded protein: CASSPTGQGTDTQYF.

A few counts support this clone. CDR3 sequence reads: CASSRTSKEETQYF. As DNA, the CDR3 is TGTGCCAGCAGCCGGACTAGTAAGGAAGAGACCCAGTACTTC. The chain joins TRBV6-6 to TRBJ2-5, with TRBD2 matching over 7 bases. Germline loops: CDR1 MNHNY, CDR2 SVGAGI (reference sequence). The CDR3 has 14 residues. V was clipped by 6 bases and J by 3 bases; unmatched bases: 7.

This rearrangement joins TRBV10-3 to TRBJ2-5; no reliable D call. The germline V and J ends were trimmed by 4 bases and 2 bases, with 8 bases remaining between them. Germline values: CDR1 ENHRY, CDR2 SYGVKD. The CDR3 loop spans 13 amino acids. The DNA for the CDR3 is TGTGCCATCAGTGCAGTGGTTCAAGAGACCCAGTACTTC. This codes for CAISAVVQETQYF.

In this sample, this clone turned up a few times. V gene TRBV29-1 combines with J gene TRBJ1-4; 7 bases are shared with TRBD1. The germline V gene encodes CDR1 SQVTM and CDR2 ANQGSEA. This CDR3 is built from 13 residues. CDR3 DNA sequence: TGCAGTATTTACAGGGGAGTAGGGGAAAAACTGTTTTTT. This translates into CSIYRGVGEKLFF.

The CDR3 DNA sequence: TGTGCCAGCGGGGACGGGAGCCCCTACGAGCAGTACGTC. This gives the protein CASGDGSPYEQYV. The chain couples TRBV6-1 to TRBJ2-7; perhaps TRBD2 as D (6 bases). The CDR3 totals 13 residues. Germline V CDR1 and CDR2: MNHNS, SASEGT. V was trimmed by 8 bases and J by 2 bases, leaving 13 bases between them.

A few counts support this clone. The J gene is TRBJ2-3, the V gene TRBV15; D is unclear. The CDR3 contains 15 residues. Trimming left V 3 bases short and J 0 bases short, with 10 bases between. Germline CDR1 reads LNHNV; CDR2 reads YYDKDF (reference sequence). As DNA, the CDR3 is TGTGCCACCAGCAGGTCTGGCCCTAGCACAGATACGCAGTATTTT. Its translation: CATSRSGPSTDTQYF.

This chain uses TRBV5-1 with TRBJ2-1; the D is unclear. From germline, CDR1 is SGHRS and CDR2 YFSETQ. Trimming took 0 bases from V and 11 from J, leaving 12 bases between them. The CDR3 contains 13 residues. The CDR3 here is CASSLAGFSKQFF. As DNA, the CDR3 is TGCGCCAGCAGCTTGGCCGGTTTTAGTAAGCAGTTCTTC.

V and J are TRBV9 and TRBJ2-3, with TRBD1 matching over 7 bases. Germline V CDR1 and CDR2: SGDLS, YYNGEE. V was pared by 7 bases and J by 2 bases, with 4 bases of the junction left unmatched. This CDR3 has 13 residues. This CDR3 reads CASAKGATDTQYF. In DNA, the CDR3 is TGTGCCAGCGCCAAGGGGGCCACAGATACGCAGTATTTT.

In its sample, this clone was seen once. J is TRBJ1-3 and V is TRBV25-1; 7 nucleotides match TRBD1. The germline V gene encodes CDR1 MGHDK and CDR2 SYGVNS. V lost 10 bases, J lost 4 bases, and 16 bases stayed unmatched. The length of the CDR3 is 16 residues. CDR3 sequence: CATAKTGQLVGNTIYF. The CDR3 bases are TGTGCCACAGCTAAGACAGGGCAACTAGTGGGAAACACCATATATTTT.

This clone was observed a few times. The gene calls are TRBV4-1 and TRBJ2-1, with 7 positions matching TRBD2. CDR3 length: 15 amino acids. The junction had 10 bases not matched to a gene; V was cut back by 0 bases and J by 11 bases. Germline V gene sequence: CDR1 MGHRA, CDR2 YSYEKL. The CDR3 is CASSQDTLADTQQFF. For the CDR3, the DNA is TGCGCCAGCAGCCAAGATACGCTAGCGGATACCCAGCAGTTCTTC.

The chain has TRBV6-5 and TRBJ2-3, with 8 bases fitting TRBD2. The V gene end was trimmed by 6 bases and the J gene end by 5 bases; junction bases not matched to a gene: 7. The CDR3 runs 14 residues. The germline V gene has CDR1 MNHEY and CDR2 SVGAGI. The CDR3 nucleotides are TGTGCCAGCAGACCTCCGGGAGGGTTAGATACGCAGTATTTT. It specifies CASRPPGGLDTQYF.

This clone was recorded a few times. The chain combines TRBV7-2 with TRBJ2-5; 9 nucleotides line up with TRBD2. Per the germline V gene, CDR1 is SGHTA and CDR2 is FQGNSA. The CDR3 contains 14 residues. The J segment lost 4 bases and the V segment lost 4 bases, leaving 4 bases of the junction unmatched. The CDR3 DNA reads as TGTGCCAGCAGCTATAGCGGGAGCGGAGAGACCCAGTACTTC. Its protein product is CASSYSGSGETQYF.

This chain links TRBV7-3 with TRBJ2-2, with a weak D call TRBD2 (6 bases). V lost 3 bases and J lost 5, with 7 bases in between. The CDR3 has 13 residues. Germline CDR1 is SGHTA and CDR2 is FQGTGA. CDR3 DNA sequence: TGTGCCAGCAGCTTGGGGGGTACCGGGGAGCTGTTTTTT. It yields the protein CASSLGGTGELFF.

This clone showed up just a few times. V usage is TRBV30 and J usage is TRBJ2-2, with TRBD1 as a possible D gene (6 bases). V lost 3 bases to trimming and J lost 0 bases, with 11 bases between them. CDR3 length: 15 residues. CDR1 and CDR2 from the germline V gene are GTSNPN and SVGIG (reference sequence). CDR3 sequence: CAWRTGQANTGELFF. The CDR3 DNA reads as TGTGCCTGGAGGACGGGACAAGCGAACACCGGGGAGCTGTTTTTT.

V is TRBV14 and J is TRBJ2-7; TRBD1 aligns across 8 bases. J gave up 1 base and V 8 bases, and 4 bases lay outside the gene matches. The CDR3 runs 13 residues. Looked up from germline, CDR1 is SGHDN and CDR2 is FVKESK. CDR3 region: CASAQGDSYEQYF. CDR3 DNA: TGTGCCAGCGCACAGGGGGATTCCTACGAGCAGTACTTC.

V and J are TRBV5-6 and TRBJ2-7, with 10 positions matching TRBD1. The V segment lost 3 bases and the J segment 6 bases; nucleotides outside the gene matches: 12. This CDR3 has 16 residues. Germline V gene sequence: CDR1 SGHDT, CDR2 YYEEEE. CDR3 in DNA: TGTGCCAGCAGCTGGGACAGGGGAGCTCACCTGGGCGAGCAGTACGTC. Its protein is CASSWDRGAHLGEQYV.

This chain uses TRBV6-1 with TRBJ2-7, with 7 nucleotides matching TRBD1. CDR1 is MNHNS, CDR2 SASEGT, per germline. The CDR3 contains 14 residues. J was trimmed by 4 bases and V by 5 bases; bases with no gene match: 8. As DNA, the CDR3 is TGTGCCAGCAGTCTGACAGGGTCAGAGTACGAGCAGTACTTC. Translated: CASSLTGSEYEQYF.

This clone was seen a handful of times. CDR3 sequence: CASSPRTSSGAEQFF. In DNA, the CDR3 is TGTGCCAGCAGCCCTAGGACTAGTTCAGGGGCTGAGCAGTTCTTC. The V gene is TRBV11-2, the J gene TRBJ2-1; possible D gene TRBD2, 7 bases. CDR1 and CDR2 from the germline V gene are SGHAT and FQNNGV. This CDR3 region has 15 residues. V lost 5 bases and J 9 bases, leaving 20 bases between the germline ends.